The clone carrying this T cell receptor beta chain has at least ten counts. Antigen specificity is unknown. These data belong to a study of T-cell memory formation after mild COVID-19. In germline, CDR1 is MNHEY, CDR2 SMNVEV (reference sequence). This CDR3 spans 13 amino acids. V was shortened by 3 bases and J by 3 bases, with 9 bases between the two germline ends. Study-wide points: Some clones that responded were present in memory (sampled pre-infection), which suggests cross-reactive memory joined. From day 15 to 85, contracting clones were balanced between CD4 and CD8, whereas later expanders leaned toward CD4+.

Employing constant-segment primers, 5'RACE generated TCR alpha and TCR beta cDNA libraries bearing sample barcodes and UMIs. MiXCR, run by TCRdb on the 5' RACE reads, gives a single entry per CDR3 protein. There are some 290,000 distinct CDR3 sequences in the sample; around 15% occur only once, and roughly 23% lies in the top ten. What was sequenced was PBMCs or a T cell subset sorted from them (not recorded which). This TCR was sampled from a man aged 18 to 30 who had mild COVID-19 (a few samples of this study predate the infection). Cell type and time point are not known. The chain employs TRBV27 and TRBJ2-7; the D gene is possibly TRBD2 (6 bases). The CDR3 nucleotides read TGTGCCAGCAGTTTGGTCGGGAGCTACGAGCAGTACTTC. Its protein product is CASSLVGSYEQYF.